This entry features one T cell receptor (beta chain) sequence. Its specificity is unknown. One entry per CDR3 protein, called by TCRdb with MiXCR from the reads. The sample carries around 740,000 distinct CDR3 sequences, roughly 35% recorded once. These data originate in a study of T cell repertoires in cytomegalovirus infection. Looking at the study overall: Carrying CMV and the relevant HLA type showed in public TCR beta signatures.

Findings and limits, study-wide: Across the ex vivo response, the dominant clonotypes were HLA-C-restricted CMV-specific TCR beta clonotypes.

CDR1 is SQVTM and CDR2 is ANQGSEA in the germline V gene. Trimming took off 2 bases at V and 1 base at J, with 8 bases between the two ends. This CDR3 region has 13 residues. The TCR sequence derives from a human donor in good health (CMV status not recorded). Some clones in this sample may be carry-over from other donors' samples. The rearrangement uses TRBV29-1 and TRBJ1-1, with a tentative D call TRBD1 (5 bases). What was sequenced was PBMCs. This chain's CDR3 is CSVERQGNTEAFF. In DNA, the CDR3 is TGCAGCGTTGAACGCCAGGGGAACACTGAAGCTTTCTTT.